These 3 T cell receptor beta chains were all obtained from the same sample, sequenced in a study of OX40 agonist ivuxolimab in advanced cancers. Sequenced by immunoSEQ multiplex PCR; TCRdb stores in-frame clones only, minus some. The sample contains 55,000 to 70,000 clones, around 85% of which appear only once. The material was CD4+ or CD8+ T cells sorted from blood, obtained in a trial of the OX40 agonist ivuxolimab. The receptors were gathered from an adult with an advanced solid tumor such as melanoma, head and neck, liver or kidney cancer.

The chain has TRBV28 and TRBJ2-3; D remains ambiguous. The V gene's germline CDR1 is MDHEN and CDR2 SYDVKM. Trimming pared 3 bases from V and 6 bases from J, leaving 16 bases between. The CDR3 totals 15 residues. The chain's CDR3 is CASSLEKKAHDTQYF. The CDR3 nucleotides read TGTGCCAGCAGTTTGGAAAAAAAGGCGCACGATACGCAGTATTTT.

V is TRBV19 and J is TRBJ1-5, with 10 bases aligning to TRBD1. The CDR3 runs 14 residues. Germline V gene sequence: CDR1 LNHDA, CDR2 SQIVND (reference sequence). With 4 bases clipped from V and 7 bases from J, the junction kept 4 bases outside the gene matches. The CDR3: CASSTGQGIQPQHF. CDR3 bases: TGTGCCAGTAGTACGGGACAGGGGATCCAGCCCCAGCATTTT.

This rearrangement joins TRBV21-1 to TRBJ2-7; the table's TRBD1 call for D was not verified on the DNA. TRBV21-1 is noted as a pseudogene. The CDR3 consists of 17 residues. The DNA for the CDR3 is TGTGCCAGCAGCAAAGAGCCGGGCAGGGTGACTTCCTACGAGCAGTACTTC. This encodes CASSKEPGRVTSYEQYF.